A single sample is the source of the 20 T cell receptor beta chains below, sequenced in a study of cytomegalovirus exposure and HLA in healthy donors (dated by TCRdb to 2016 to 2017). Library creation used the immunoSEQ multiplex PCR assay. The multiplex PCR relied on a mix of 60 forward primers for TCR Vbeta segments and 13 reverse primers for TCR Jbeta segments. TCRdb carries this immuneACCESS record with in-frame sequences only. Its versions omit some clonotypes, under half of them owing to an unresolved V gene in the studies checked, with the rest unexplained. For this sample the table gives about 140,000 clones, of which 65% to 85% were detected only once. Roughly 1% of the sample belongs to the ten largest clones. The sample taken for sequencing was PBMCs. Receptors originate from a man aged 18 to 35 in good health and CMV-seronegative.

This chain uses TRBV9 with TRBJ2-5, with D possibly TRBD2 on 6 matching bases. The CDR3 sequence is 15 residues long. V lost 4 bases and J 4 bases, leaving 17 bases between the germline ends. The germline V gene has CDR1 SGDLS and CDR2 YYNGEE. The CDR3 loop is CASSPLGPGGETQYF. CDR3 nucleotides: TGTGCCAGCAGCCCCCTAGGGCCCGGGGGAGAGACCCAGTACTTC.

The J gene is TRBJ1-1, the V gene TRBV19; 7 positions agree with TRBD1. The CDR3 extends over 15 amino acids. CDR1 and CDR2 from the germline V gene are LNHDA and SQIVND (reference sequence). Trimming cost V 7 bases and J 6 bases; bases outside gene matches: 14. CDR3 sequence (DNA): TGTGCCAGTAACCCGATCAGGGGGTATGTCGCTGAAGCTTTCTTT. Protein sequence: CASNPIRGYVAEAFF.

This clone was seen once. The CDR3 reads CASSLAGTLVYEQYF. The DNA of the CDR3 is TGTGCCAGCAGCTTGGCGGGGACACTAGTATACGAGCAGTACTTC. The chain combines TRBV5-6 with TRBJ2-7, with D perhaps matching TRBD1 (6 bases). CDR3 length: 15 residues. The V and J ends lost 0 bases and 4 bases respectively, with 14 bases between them. Germline assignment: CDR1 SGHDT and CDR2 YYEEEE.

The chain joins TRBV7-9 to TRBJ1-2; TRBD1 matches at 7 bases. Trimming took 0 bases from V and 1 from J; bases not matched to a gene: 8. Germline-derived CDR1 and CDR2 are SEHNR and FQNEAQ (reference sequence). CDR3 length: 17 amino acids. The CDR3: CASSLASGQVFNYGYTF. The CDR3 bases are TGTGCCAGCAGCTTAGCGAGCGGACAGGTCTTTAACTATGGCTACACCTTC.

The chain has TRBV7-3 and TRBJ1-2; TRBD1 agrees at 8 bases. This CDR3 contains 17 residues. The trim removed 5 bases at V and 8 bases at J, leaving 19 bases unmatched. From germline, CDR1 is SGHTA and CDR2 FQGTGA. The CDR3 region is CASSRTSASGGAEGYTF. The CDR3 DNA follows: TGTGCCAGCAGCCGAACGAGTGCCTCAGGGGGCGCGGAAGGCTACACCTTC. The full variable domain, completed using reference TRBV7-3 and TRBJ1-2, is GAGVSQTPSNKVTEKGKYVELRCDPISGHTALYWYRQSLGQGPEFLIYFQGTGAADDSGLPNDRFFAVRPEGSVSTLKIQRTERGDSAVYLCASSRTSASGGAEGYTFGSGTRLTVV.

As to this clone: One end of the junction is discordant with germline, which a read error may explain. The V gene is TRBV6-5, the J gene TRBJ1-2; no reliable D call. Germline values: CDR1 MNHEY, CDR2 SVGAGI. CDR3 length: 15 residues. CDR3 in DNA: TGTGCCAGCAGTTACCCCTCCCGGGGTGTCTATGGCCACACCTTC. Translated: CASSYPSRGVYGHTF.

This clone came up a few times. The rearrangement links TRBV6-5 to TRBJ2-3, with a tentative D call TRBD2 (6 bases). The germline gives CDR1 MNHEY, CDR2 SVGAGI. V shed 6 bases and J shed 7 bases, with 8 bases lying between them. CDR3 length equals 11 residues. CDR3 region: CASRGGNTQYF. The CDR3, as DNA: TGTGCCAGCAGAGGCGGGAATACGCAGTATTTT.

This clone appeared a single time. The CDR3 is CASSSDTGSGNTIYF. In DNA, the CDR3 is TGCGCCAGCAGCTCGGACACAGGGTCCGGAAACACCATATATTTT. The chain joins TRBV5-1 to TRBJ1-3; TRBD1 might be the D (6 bases). The CDR3 runs to 15 residues. V lost 3 bases, J lost 4 bases, and 14 bases lay in between. CDR1 SGHRS and CDR2 YFSETQ come from the germline V gene.

The rearrangement links TRBV9 to TRBJ2-3; 7 nucleotides line up with TRBD1. Germline-derived CDR1 and CDR2 are SGDLS and YYNGEE. This CDR3 has 16 amino acids. V was pared by 4 bases and J by 0 bases, with 8 bases of the junction left unmatched. CDR3 in amino acids: CASSPQGQVSTDTQYF. CDR3 DNA: TGTGCCAGCAGCCCCCAAGGACAGGTTAGCACAGATACGCAGTATTTT.

V and J are TRBV5-1 and TRBJ1-1; no firm D call. Germline CDR1 reads SGHRS; CDR2 reads YFSETQ. The CDR3 loop spans 13 amino acids. V was shortened by 6 bases and J by 8 bases, with 17 bases between the two germline ends. CDR3 loop: CASTESGGREAFF. The CDR3 DNA reads as TGCGCCAGCACCGAGAGCGGCGGCCGGGAAGCTTTCTTT.

DNA of the CDR3: TGCGCCAGCAGCTGGGGCACAACCAATTCACCCCTCCACTTT. This codes for CASSWGTTNSPLHF. The V and J genes are TRBV4-1 and TRBJ1-6, with D perhaps matching TRBD1 (5 bases). V was pared by 5 bases and J by 7 bases, with 12 bases between. Per the germline V gene, CDR1 is MGHRA and CDR2 is YSYEKL. The CDR3 runs to 14 residues.

This sequence joins TRBV4-2 and TRBJ1-1, with TRBD1 matching over 7 bases. CDR3 length: 15 amino acids. V trimming: 2 bases; J trimming: 2 bases; junction bases outside the gene matches: 5. Germline values: CDR1 LGHNA, CDR2 YNFKEQ. CDR3 nucleotides: TGTGCCAGCAGCCAAATGTTAGGGGGCAACACTGAAGCTTTCTTT. This gives the protein CASSQMLGGNTEAFF.

To note about this clone: The junction departs from the called germline gene at one end, perhaps through a read error. The chain joins TRBV5-4 to TRBJ2-7, with TRBD2 as a possible D gene (7 bases). The CDR3 is made up of 14 amino acids. Germline-derived CDR1 and CDR2 are SGHNT and YYREEE (reference sequence). The CDR3 region has the DNA TGTGCCAGCGGGGTTGAGGGCAGGGGAGGGCACTCGCACTTC. This codes for CASGVEGRGGHSHF. Full variable domain (missing parts from reference TRBV5-4 and TRBJ2-7): ETGVTQSPTHLIKTRGQQVTLRCSSQSGHNTVSWYQQALGQGPQFIFQYYREEENGRGNFPPRFSGLQFPNYSSELNVNALELDDSALYLCASGVEGRGGHSHFGPGTRLTVT.

This chain connects TRBV15 to TRBJ1-1; D not certain. The CDR3 has 17 residues. Germline V CDR1 and CDR2: LNHNV, YYDKDF (reference sequence). Deletions cut 5 bases from V and 3 bases from J, with 22 bases between. CDR3 protein: CATSGPFGLRGHTEAFF. CDR3 nucleotides: TGTGCCACCAGCGGCCCCTTCGGACTTCGAGGGCACACTGAAGCTTTCTTT.

A remark on this clone: At one boundary the junction diverges from the germline segment, which might be a read error. The gene calls are TRBV7-7 and TRBJ2-2; 8 bases fit TRBD2. CDR1 is SSHAT, CDR2 FNYEAQ, per germline (reference sequence). CDR3 length equals 13 residues. The CDR3 is CASSPETSAELFF. CDR3 bases: TGTGCTAGCAGCCCGGAGACTAGCGCGGAGCTGTTTTTT.

This chain uses TRBV7-8 with TRBJ2-5; 8 positions match TRBD1. CDR3 size: 17 residues. Trimming at V came to 1 base and at J to 7 bases, leaving 14 bases not matched to a gene. Germline CDR1 is SGHVS and CDR2 is FQNEAQ. The CDR3, as DNA: TGTGCCAGCAGCTTAGATTTTGCGGACAGGGATGGACGGACCCAGTACTTC. This sequence encodes CASSLDFADRDGRTQYF.

The chain has TRBV11-2 and TRBJ2-5; 8 bases match TRBD1. Germline CDR1 SGHAT, CDR2 FQNNGV. The CDR3 consists of 14 residues. Germline trimming cut 5 bases from V and 6 bases from J; bases unmatched to any gene: 8. The CDR3 coding sequence is TGTGCCAGCAGCCCGAGACAGGGGTTAAAGACCCAGTACTTC. Residues: CASSPRQGLKTQYF.

This chain joins TRBV21-1 and TRBJ2-3; TRBD2 is the table's D call and was not checked against the DNA. TRBV21-1 is marked as a pseudogene. The CDR3 has 16 residues. The CDR3 reads CASSKSGSSLFDTQYF. The CDR3 nucleotides read TGTGCCAGCAGCAAATCGGGTTCGTCGCTGTTCGATACGCAGTATTTT.

The rearrangement links TRBV7-2 to TRBJ1-4; D is ambiguous. This CDR3 spans 16 amino acids. Looked up from germline, CDR1 is SGHTA and CDR2 is FQGNSA. Trimming left V 1 base short and J 7 bases short, with 16 bases between. The CDR3 protein is CASSLGEHSRGEKLFF. The DNA for the CDR3 is TGTGCCAGCAGCTTAGGAGAACATTCCAGAGGTGAAAAACTGTTTTTT.

The rearrangement uses TRBV7-9 and TRBJ1-1; TRBD1 might be the D (6 bases). V lost 1 base to trimming and J lost 5 bases, with 11 bases between them. The CDR3 has 14 amino acids. The germline V gene has CDR1 SEHNR and CDR2 FQNEAQ (reference sequence). The CDR3 is CASSLEGTGTEAFF. CDR3 bases: TGTGCCAGCAGCTTAGAGGGAACAGGGACTGAAGCTTTCTTT.